This T cell receptor (beta chain) was sequenced during a study of radiation and T cells in renal cell carcinoma. Study conclusions and caveats: From baseline, blood top tumor clonotypes peaked at 2 weeks post-radiation. Baseline intratumoral clonotype presence is unknown without pretreatment biopsies.

Comment on this clone: Its specificity is unknown. This same CDR3 is encoded by further DNA sequences in the sample.

Time point noted: blood 2 weeks post-SBRT. Treatment here: 15 Gy SBRT to primary tumor, nephrectomy 4 weeks later. Serial blood draws occurred at baseline and 2 and 4 weeks post-SBRT. TCRdb keeps only in-frame clones here, not all; method: immunoSEQ multiplex PCR. The sample records about 150,000 clones, 80% to 90% being singletons. Looked up from germline, CDR1 is MNHNS and CDR2 is SASEGT. V was cut by 0 bases and J by 5 bases, with 7 bases left in between. The CDR3 runs 14 residues. V and J are TRBV6-1 and TRBJ2-2; D call uncertain. The sequence derives from a woman between 45 and 65 years old with renal cell carcinoma. The sample was blood, taken from a patient whose treatment included radiotherapy and nephrectomy. The CDR3 DNA sequence: TGTGCCAGCAGTGAAGCTGGGGATACCGGGGAGCTGTTTTTT. Translating gives CASSEAGDTGELFF.